The rows below give T cell receptor beta chains drawn from one sample of a study of beta chain features in type 1 diabetes. Assay: immunoSEQ multiplex PCR; the TCRdb copy retains only in-frame clones and omits some. Of a few hundred thousand clones in the sample, 16% were seen once. Sequenced sample: naive CD4+ T cells from blood. These TCRs come from a young man with type 1 diabetes. Both conserved end residues are part of each CDR3. The D gene is left open where the match is weak. Rows give clone size only sometimes, using once, few, many, or a class for an expanded clone.

TRBJ2-3	14	few	TRBV15	.	TGTGCCACCAGCAAACGACTTAGCACAGATACGCAGTATTTT	CATSKRLSTDTQYF
TRBJ1-1	11	.	TRBV29-1	.	TGCAGCGTACAGATGAACACTGAAGCTTTCTTT	CSVQMNTEAFF
TRBJ2-6	16	.	TRBV9	.	TGTGCCAGCAGCGTAGAATATGGCTCAGGGGCCAACGTCCTGACTTTC	CASSVEYGSGANVLTF
TRBJ2-7	13	.	TRBV29-1	.	TGCAGCGTTGTGGTACAGGGTATATACGAGCAGTACTTC	CSVVVQGIYEQYF
TRBJ1-1	15	few	TRBV7-3	.	TGTGCCAGCAGACAAGCCAGGGTAATGAACACTGAAGCTTTCTTT	CASRQARVMNTEAFF
TRBJ2-1	12	.	TRBV5-1	.	TGCGCCAGCAGCTTGGATCTACAAAAGCAGTTCTTC	CASSLDLQKQFF
TRBJ2-6	12	few	TRBV29-1	.	TGCAGCGTTTTATCTGGGGCCAACGTCCTGACTTTC	CSVLSGANVLTF
TRBJ1-1	13	few	TRBV10-1	.	TGCGCCAGCAGTAGGACGGTGAACACTGAAGCTTTCTTT	CASSRTVNTEAFF
TRBJ2-5	17	.	TRBV7-9	TRBD1	TGTGCCAGCAGCCCTCGGCCGACAGGGGTCAGGACAGAGACCCAGTACTTC	CASSPRPTGVRTETQYF
TRBJ2-7	17	few	TRBV30	TRBD2	TGTGCCTGGAGCTCTACTAGCGGGAGGAACCCTCCCGACGAGCAGTACTTC	CAWSSTSGRNPPDEQYF
TRBJ2-3	13	.	TRBV18	.	TGTGCCAGCTCACCAGGGGTTTATGATACGCAGTATTTT	CASSPGVYDTQYF
TRBJ2-7	14	.	TRBV28	TRBD1	TGTGCCAGCAGCCCGGGACAGGGCTCGGGAGAGCAGTACTTC	CASSPGQGSGEQYF
TRBJ2-5	14	few	TRBV25-1	.	TGTGCCAGCAGTGACCGGGCCTACCAAGAGACCCAGTACTTC	CASSDRAYQETQYF
TRBJ2-3	12	.	TRBV7-9	.	TGTGCCAGCAGCCAGGAAGGGGATACGCAGTATTTT	CASSQEGDTQYF
TRBJ2-1	14	.	TRBV7-2	.	TGTGCCAGCAGCCTTTCAGGGTCCCACAATGAGCAGTTCTTC	CASSLSGSHNEQFF